This T cell receptor beta chain was obtained from a study of T-cell memory formation after mild COVID-19 (dated by TCRdb to the early 2020s). Concerning the study at large: TCR sequence clusters from the two donors were largely donor specific. Longitudinal TCRalpha and TCRbeta repertoire sequencing tracked T-cell clones expanding and contracting after mild COVID-19 in a couple of donors. Two young, previously healthy adult volunteers, one female and one male, were included in the cohort. Study-wide conclusions, independent of this receptor: Clones contracting from day 15 to 85 had balanced CD4/CD8 phenotypes, while a second wave expanding from day 15 to 37 was biased towards CD4+. Whether the second-wave clones peaking on day 37 were SARS-CoV-2 specific was not confirmed. Some responding clones were detected in pre-infection memory, suggesting pre-existing cross-reactive memory T cells joined the SARS-CoV-2 response. Contracting CD4+ clones turned up mainly in the CM and EM memory subsets, whereas EMRA was where CD8+ clones were enriched. Only two mild cases were covered in the study, and larger cohorts including severe cases with pre-infection samples were considered necessary.

Reads for this sample came from an Illumina NovaSeq 6000. TCRalpha and TCRbeta cDNA libraries were constructed by 5'RACE with constant-segment primers, with sample barcodes and unique molecular identifiers being introduced. Trizol reagent was used to extract RNA from every sample. The libraries were amplified in two PCR steps, and the second step added a second sample barcode and Illumina TruSeq adapters. The libraries were sequenced on an Illumina NovaSeq using 2 x 150 bp paired-end reads. Regarding the original processing steps: Reads were demultiplexed and collapsed into UMI-guided consensus sequences with migec v1.2.7. Using mixcr v2.1.11, UMI consensuses were aligned to TRA and TRB V and J templates and then assembled into clonotypes. A clonotype was counted as expanded or contracted only when both edgeR and NoisET called the clonotype significant, with the noise models trained on biological replicates. For edgeR calls, the thresholds were a false discovery rate-adjusted p below 0.01 and a log2 fold-change of 1. As an exploratory analysis of dynamics, PCA with hierarchical clustering was applied to max-normalized trajectories of the 1000 most abundant clonotypes. The CD4 or CD8 phenotype of responding clones was assigned using the separately sequenced CD4+ and CD8+ repertoires. TCRdb cleaned the public reads at Q25 with fastp, built clones with MiXCR and kept in-frame beta chains. Entries are consolidated by CDR3 protein sequence, retaining the most common genes and DNA. The V and J calls and clone size are TCRdb's, not the authors'. This sample lists 250,000 to 300,000 distinct CDR3 sequences; about a sixth were detected once. About a fifth of the sample is taken by the ten largest.

In its sample, this clonotype was seen a few times. Its antigen specificity is not known. No base quality information exists; no much larger clone differs at one position. Ficoll-Paque density gradient centrifugation was used to isolate PBMCs. V and J lose 5 bases and 13 bases, and a span of 15 bases separates them. CDR1 and CDR2 (MNHNY, SVGAGI) derive from the germline V gene (reference sequence). The CDR3 spans 12 residues, from the cysteine through the phenylalanine. CDR3 DNA only is kept here, 36 bases in frame from base 1. This receptor was identified in a man in his late teens or twenties who had mild COVID-19 (a few samples of this study predate the infection). The sample titles of this study are shuffled in the database, so cell type and time point are left out; the donor was told from shared clones. The specimen was PBMCs or a T cell subset sorted from them (not recorded which). The V and J genes are TRBV6-6 and TRBJ2-1; TRBD1 is perhaps the D gene, given 6 matching bases. The sequenced DNA is TGTGCCAGCAGTACAGGACAGCTCGAACAGTTCTTC. This encodes CASSTGQLEQFF.